The rows below give T cell receptor beta chains drawn from one sample of a study of metastatic and nonmetastatic thyroid tumors. MiXCR reprocessed the PCR reads for TCRdb. Among several thousand clones listed, 15% to 20% were seen once. The sample consisted of adjacent normal tissue. These receptors all come from a female donor with papillary thyroid cancer or a benign thyroid nodule (not recorded which). Some clones in this sample may be carry-over from other donors' samples. CDR3s include the opening cysteine and the closing phenylalanine or tryptophan. A D gene is named only where the DNA matches it firmly. Clone size is shown for a subset of rows, as once, few, many or a class of expanded clone.

TRBV6-5	TRBJ2-3	NA	NA	15	TGTGCCAGCAGTGACTCGCGGGCCGGCACAGATACGCAGTATTTT	CASSDSRAGTDTQYF
TRBV5-1	TRBJ1-2	NA	medium-sized	13	TGCGCCAGCAGCCTTGAAGGGGACTATGGCTACACCTTC	CASSLEGDYGYTF
TRBV5-1	TRBJ1-2	NA	medium-sized	14	TGCGCCAGCAGCTTGGAGGGGACCGACTATGGCTACACCTTC	CASSLEGTDYGYTF
TRBV7-2	TRBJ1-5	NA	NA	14	TGTGCCAGCAGCTCCTTTGGGATTAATCAGCCCCAGCATTTT	CASSSFGINQPQHF
TRBV20-1	TRBJ1-2	TRBD1	NA	14	TGCAGTGCTCCAAGGACAGGGTTCGATTATGGCTACACCTTC	CSAPRTGFDYGYTF
TRBV20-1	TRBJ2-1	TRBD2	medium-sized	12	TGCAGGGGAGGACTAGTTGACGATGAGCAGTTCTTC	CRGGLVDDEQFF
TRBV4-1	TRBJ2-3	NA	medium-sized	16	TGCGCCAGCAGTGAATTGGAGGGGGGGAGCACAGATACGCAGTATTTT	CASSELEGGSTDTQYF
TRBV24-1	TRBJ1-2	NA	many	14	TGTGCCACCAGTACTATTAAGACAGCCTATGGCTACACCTTC	CATSTIKTAYGYTF
TRBV5-1	TRBJ2-1	TRBD1	NA	14	TGCGCCAGCAGCTTGGAGGACAGGGGTAATGAGCAGTTCTTC	CASSLEDRGNEQFF
TRBV20-1	TRBJ2-7	NA	NA	17	TGCAGTGCTAGTTGTAGGGGCGAGGGACAAAGCTCCTACGAGCAGTACTTC	CSASCRGEGQSSYEQYF
TRBV11-1	TRBJ1-2	NA	NA	16	TGTGCCAGCAGCTTAGCGTTTGGGGCAGGGTTCGATGGCTACACCTTC	CASSLAFGAGFDGYTF
TRBV5-4	TRBJ2-5	TRBD2	many	14	TGTGCCAGCAGCCCGTCTCCTAGCGGAGAGACCCAGTACTTC	CASSPSPSGETQYF
TRBV11-2	TRBJ1-3	NA	NA	18	TGTGCCAGCAGCTTAGTAGGGGGGGCCCGACACTCTGGAAACACCATATATTTT	CASSLVGGARHSGNTIYF
TRBV6-4	TRBJ2-7	NA	many	19	TGTGCCAGCAGTGGCTGGGCAGGGTTCAATAGTATTCGCTCCTACGGGCAGTACTTC	CASSGWAGFNSIRSYGQYF
TRBV6-1	TRBJ2-2	NA	medium-sized	15	TGTGCCAGCAGCCTAGCCGGGCTTTTTACCGGGGAGCTGTTTTTT	CASSLAGLFTGELFF
TRBV19	TRBJ2-4	NA	many	15	TGTGCCAGTAGGGATGGCGGCAGGGGGGGGGACATTCAGTACTTC	CASRDGGRGGDIQYF
TRBV4-2	TRBJ2-2	NA	once	13	TGTGCCAGCAGCCAAGAGACTGCCGGGGAGCTGTTTTTT	CASSQETAGELFF
TRBV11-2	TRBJ2-7	NA	NA	15	TGTGCCAGCATCTTAAACCCGGCCCTTACCTACGAGCAGTACTTC	CASILNPALTYEQYF
TRBV5-8	TRBJ2-3	TRBD2	many	16	TGTGCCAGCAGCCGAGGACTAGCGGGGGTTAGAGATACGCAGTATTTT	CASSRGLAGVRDTQYF
TRBV20-1	TRBJ2-4	NA	many	11	TGCAGTGCTGGAGGGAAAAACATTCAGTACTTC	CSAGGKNIQYF
TRBV28	TRBJ2-1	TRBD1	many	15	TGTGCCAGCAGATCCGCACAGGGGGGCAGAGATGAGCAGTTCTTC	CASRSAQGGRDEQFF
TRBV20-1	TRBJ2-5	NA	medium-sized	14	TGCAGTGCTAGCAACTGGGGATTCGGAGAGACCCAGTACTTC	CSASNWGFGETQYF
TRBV11-2	TRBJ2-3	NA	many	13	TGTGCCAGCAACTTAGAGTTGGGGGATACGCAGTATTTT	CASNLELGDTQYF
TRBV12-3/TRBV12-4	TRBJ2-7	NA	many	12	TGTGCCAGCGGCTATGGGAGTGACGAGCAGTACTTC	CASGYGSDEQYF
TRBV6-2/TRBV6-3	TRBJ1-2	NA	few	14	TGTGCCAGCAGTTATAGAGGGACGAATTCACCCCCCCACTTC	CASSYRGTNSPPHF
TRBV19	TRBJ2-2	NA	medium-sized	15	TGTGCCAGTAGATTTAGGCAGGGGAACACCGGGGAGCTGTTTTTT	CASRFRQGNTGELFF
TRBV12-3/TRBV12-4	TRBJ1-1	TRBD1	few	13	TGTGCCAGCAGCCGGACAGGGGGCACTGAAGCTTTCTTT	CASSRTGGTEAFF
TRBV20-1	TRBJ1-2	NA	NA	14	TGCAGTGCTAGCATCCGACAAGGGCCGTATGGCTACACCTTC	CSASIRQGPYGYTF
TRBV5-1	TRBJ2-3	NA	NA	12	TGCGCCAGCAGCCCCGGGGGCTATACGCAGTATTTT	CASSPGGYTQYF
TRBV20-1	TRBJ1-2	TRBD1	medium-sized	13	TGCAGTGCTCAACCAGGGGGCGCTGGTGGCTACACCTTC	CSAQPGGAGGYTF
TRBV27	TRBJ1-4	NA	medium-sized	16	TGTGCCAGCAGCCCACTAGGGGAGGGGACGGGGGAAAAACTGTTTTTT	CASSPLGEGTGEKLFF
TRBV7-2	TRBJ2-5	TRBD2	many	17	TGTGCCAGCAGCTTAGTGGCTAGCGGGGGGGCGTGGGAGACCCAGTACTTC	CASSLVASGGAWETQYF
TRBV5-1	TRBJ1-2	NA	medium-sized	16	TGCGCCAGCAGCTTGGCCGCAGGGTTAGCTAACTATGGCTACACCTTC	CASSLAAGLANYGYTF
TRBV30	TRBJ2-1	TRBD2	many	15	TGTGCCTGGAGTGTGGGACTAGCGAGCCGCAATGAGCAGTTCTTC	CAWSVGLASRNEQFF
TRBV20-1	TRBJ2-7	NA	NA	14	TGCAGTGCTAGAGATCGGGTGCGTCCCTACGAGCAGTACTTC	CSARDRVRPYEQYF
TRBV6-5	TRBJ1-4	NA	NA	14	TGTGCCAGCAGTTATCGACCAACTAATGAAAAACTGTTTTTT	CASSYRPTNEKLFF
TRBV15	TRBJ2-1	NA	medium-sized	17	TGTGCCACCAGCAGAGGGGACGGACCTACCCGGGACAATGAGCAGTTCTTC	CATSRGDGPTRDNEQFF
TRBV20-1	TRBJ2-7	NA	many	11	TGCAGTGCTAGATCTGGTTCCGAGCAGTACTTC	CSARSGSEQYF
TRBV7-9	TRBJ1-1	NA	many	12	TGTGCCAGCAGCTCAGAGGGTCTCGTAGCTTTCTTT	CASSSEGLVAFF
TRBV30	TRBJ2-1	NA	NA	12	TGTGCCTGGATCCCGTCCTACAATGAGCAGTTCTTC	CAWIPSYNEQFF
TRBV12-3/TRBV12-4	TRBJ2-3	NA	NA	12	TGTGCCAGCAGCCGAGGTGGGGATACGCAGTATTTT	CASSRGGDTQYF
TRBV7-9	TRBJ2-1	NA	many	15	TGTGCCAGCAGCTTAATATCTTCTTTCGGGAATGAGCAGTTCTTC	CASSLISSFGNEQFF
TRBV7-6	TRBJ1-2	NA	many	13	TGTGCCAGCAGCTTAACAGATAACTATGGCTACACCTTC	CASSLTDNYGYTF
TRBV30	TRBJ1-2	NA	medium-sized	13	TGTGCCTGGAGCCCCGGGCTTAACTATGGCTACACCTTC	CAWSPGLNYGYTF
TRBV20-1	TRBJ1-2	NA	medium-sized	12	TGCAGTGCCTACACAGCCAGCGGTGGCTACACCTTC	CSAYTASGGYTF
TRBV2	TRBJ1-6	NA	medium-sized	13	TGTGCCAGCCGGGTTTCCTATAATTCACCCCTCCACTTT	CASRVSYNSPLHF
TRBV9	TRBJ2-5	NA	NA	15	TGTGCCAGCAGCGTAGGGACCGCCTTAGGGGAGACCCAGTACTTC	CASSVGTALGETQYF
TRBV28	TRBJ1-1	NA	few	16	TGTGCCAGCAGCATAATAGTGGGATCGATGAACACTGAAGCTTTCTTT	CASSIIVGSMNTEAFF